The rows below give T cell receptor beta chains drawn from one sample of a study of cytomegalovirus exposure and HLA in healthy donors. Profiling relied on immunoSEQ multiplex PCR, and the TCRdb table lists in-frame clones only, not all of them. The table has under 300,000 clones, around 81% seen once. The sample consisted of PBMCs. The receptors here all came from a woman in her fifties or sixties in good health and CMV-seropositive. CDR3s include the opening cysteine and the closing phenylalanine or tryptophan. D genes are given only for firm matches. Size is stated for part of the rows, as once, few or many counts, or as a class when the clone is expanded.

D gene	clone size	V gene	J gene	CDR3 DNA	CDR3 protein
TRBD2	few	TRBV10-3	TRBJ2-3	TGTGCCATCAGCGGGGGGACTAGCGGTTACGGGGATACGCAGTATTTT	CAISGGTSGYGDTQYF
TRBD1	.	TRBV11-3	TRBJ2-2	TGTGCCAGCAGCTCCGGGACAGGGCGTTCGAACACCGGGGAGCTGTTTTTT	CASSSGTGRSNTGELFF
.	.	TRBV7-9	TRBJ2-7	TGTTCCAGCAGCTACGGGGCCTACGAGCAGTACTTC	CSSSYGAYEQYF
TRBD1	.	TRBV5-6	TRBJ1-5	TGTGCCAGCAGCTTAGGACAGGGGGCGGATAGTCAGCCCCAGCATTTT	CASSLGQGADSQPQHF
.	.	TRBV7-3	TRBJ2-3	TGTGCCAGCAGCTTAGGGGGCGGGAGTGTTACAGATACGCAGTATTTT	CASSLGGGSVTDTQYF
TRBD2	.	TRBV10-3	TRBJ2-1	TGTGCCATATGGGGCGGACTAGCGAACCCTATTTCCAACAATGAGCAGTTCTTC	CAIWGGLANPISNNEQFF
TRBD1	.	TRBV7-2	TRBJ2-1	TGTGCCAGCAGCTTGAGCCAGGGGGACCACGATGAGCAGTTCTTC	CASSLSQGDHDEQFF
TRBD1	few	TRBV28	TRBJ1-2	TGTGCCAGCAGTCCTGGACAGGGGGCCTCGAGCGGCTACACCTTC	CASSPGQGASSGYTF
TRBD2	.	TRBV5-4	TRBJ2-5	TGTGCCAGCAGCCCGACTAGCGGGAGGGAGGGAGAGACCCAGTACTTC	CASSPTSGREGETQYF
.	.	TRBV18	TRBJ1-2	TGTGCCAGCTCACCCTCACAATCCCTCTATGGCTACACCTTC	CASSPSQSLYGYTF
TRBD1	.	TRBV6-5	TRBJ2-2	TGTGCCAGCAGTTACGCCGGGACAGGGGGCACTGGGGAGCTGTTTTTT	CASSYAGTGGTGELFF
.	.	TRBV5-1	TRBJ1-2	TGCGCCAGCAGAAACGGGGAGTTCGAGTTTGTGCTGGGCTACACCTTC	CASRNGEFEFVLGYTF
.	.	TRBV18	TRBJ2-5	TGTGCCAGCTCTCCGAGACAGCAAGAGACCCAGTACTTC	CASSPRQQETQYF
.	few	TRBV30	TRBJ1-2	TGTGCCTGGAGTGACTTCTGGGACAACGGCTACACCTTC	CAWSDFWDNGYTF
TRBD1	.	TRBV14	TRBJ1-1	TGTGCCAGCAGCCAAGACTGGACAGGGCGAGCTTTCTTT	CASSQDWTGRAFF
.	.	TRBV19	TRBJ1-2	TGTGCCAGTAGTATGGGAGATGGCTACACCTTC	CASSMGDGYTF
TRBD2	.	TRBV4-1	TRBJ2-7	TGCGCCAGCAGCCAAGGACTAGCTGGAGAGCAGTACTTC	CASSQGLAGEQYF
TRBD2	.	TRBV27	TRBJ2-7	TGTGCCAGCACGGGACTAGCGGGACTCGAGCAGTACTTC	CASTGLAGLEQYF
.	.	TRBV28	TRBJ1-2	TGTGCCAGCAGTCCCGCCGGCGGAGTCCGTTATGGCTACACCTTC	CASSPAGGVRYGYTF
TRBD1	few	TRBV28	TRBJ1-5	TGTGCCAGCAGCATAATCGGGACAGGGGATCAGCCCCAGCATTTT	CASSIIGTGDQPQHF
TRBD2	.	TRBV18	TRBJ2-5	TGTGCCAGCTCACCAGGGACTAGCGGGAGCGGGCAAGAGACCCAGTACTTC	CASSPGTSGSGQETQYF
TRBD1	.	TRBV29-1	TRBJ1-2	TGCAGCGTCCATGGGACAGTCGAGGGCTACACCTTC	CSVHGTVEGYTF
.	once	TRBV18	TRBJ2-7	TGTGCCAGCTCACCACCAGGACTTCCCACCTACGAGCAGTACTTC	CASSPPGLPTYEQYF
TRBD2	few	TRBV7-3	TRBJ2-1	TGTGCCAGCAGCTTAGCGTCACTAGCGGGAAGCAATGAGCAGTTCTTC	CASSLASLAGSNEQFF
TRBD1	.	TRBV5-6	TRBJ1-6	TGTGCCAGCAGCTTGGCGGGACAGGGGTGGAATTCACCCCTCCACTTT	CASSLAGQGWNSPLHF
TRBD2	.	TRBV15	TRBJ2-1	TGTGCCACCAGCACACGAAGAATGACTAGCGGAGATTTCCACAATGAGCAGTTCTTC	CATSTRRMTSGDFHNEQFF
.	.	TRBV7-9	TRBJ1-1	TGTTCCAGCAGCTGGCAGGAGAACACTGAAGCTTTCTTT	CSSSWQENTEAFF
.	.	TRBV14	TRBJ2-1	TGTGCCAGCAGCCAGCTACAGGGCAAAGGGGATGAGCAGTTCTTC	CASSQLQGKGDEQFF
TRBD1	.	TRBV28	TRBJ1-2	TGTGCCAGCGGATCCTGGACAGGGCTTGAGCAGGGCTACACCTTC	CASGSWTGLEQGYTF
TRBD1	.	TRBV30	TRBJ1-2	TGTGCCTGGAGTCGACAGGGGGCTCAGTATGGCTACACCTTC	CAWSRQGAQYGYTF
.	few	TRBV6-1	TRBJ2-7	TGTGCCACGAACAGGGCCTACGAGCAGTACTTC	CATNRAYEQYF
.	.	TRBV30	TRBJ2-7	TGTGCCTGGAGTCCACCAGCCCACAGGGTCCTGTCCTACGAGCAGTACTTC	CAWSPPAHRVLSYEQYF
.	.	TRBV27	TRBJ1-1	TGTGCCAGCAGTTTATCGAAGCCGGGGGGTAACACTGAAGCTTTCTTT	CASSLSKPGGNTEAFF
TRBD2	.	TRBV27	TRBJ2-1	TGTGCCAGCAGTCCCGGGACTAGCCAGCAGTTCTTC	CASSPGTSQQFF
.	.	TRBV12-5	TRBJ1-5	TGTGCTAGTGGACTTGGCGACCGGATAGGCGACTATCAGCCCCAGCATTTT	CASGLGDRIGDYQPQHF
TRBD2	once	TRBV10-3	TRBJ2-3	TGTGCCATCAGTGAGACTAGCGGGAGTCCGCGGGATACGCAGTATTTT	CAISETSGSPRDTQYF
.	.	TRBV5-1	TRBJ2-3	TGCGCCAGCAGACAGGGAACTAGCACAGATACGCAGTATTTT	CASRQGTSTDTQYF
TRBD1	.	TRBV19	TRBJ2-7	TGTGCCAGTAGTCCCACGACAGGGGTCAACGAGCAGTACTTC	CASSPTTGVNEQYF
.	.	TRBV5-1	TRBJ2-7	TGCGCCAGCAGCTTGGTGGGGGCGTTCTACGAGCAGTACTTC	CASSLVGAFYEQYF
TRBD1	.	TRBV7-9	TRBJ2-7	TGTGCCAGCAACGGACAGGGTAGTGGTTACGAGCAGTACTTC	CASNGQGSGYEQYF
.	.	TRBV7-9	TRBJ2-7	TGTGCCAGCAGCCGGAGTGACAGGCCTTACTACGAGCAGTACTTC	CASSRSDRPYYEQYF
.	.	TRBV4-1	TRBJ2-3	TGCGCCAGCAGCCAAGGGGAGAGGTCAAACCCTAGCACAGATACGCAGTATTTT	CASSQGERSNPSTDTQYF
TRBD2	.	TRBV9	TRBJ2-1	TGTGCCAGCAGTCCACATCCTAGCGGGAGGGCCTTTAATGAGCAGTTCTTC	CASSPHPSGRAFNEQFF
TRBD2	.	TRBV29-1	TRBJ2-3	TGCAGCGCCGGGACTAGGCACACAGATACGCAGTATTTT	CSAGTRHTDTQYF
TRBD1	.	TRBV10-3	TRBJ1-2	TGTGCCATCAGGGGCGGCAGGGGGGATCCTAACTATGGCTACACCTTC	CAIRGGRGDPNYGYTF
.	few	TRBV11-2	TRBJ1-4	TGTGCCAGCAGCTTGTCGGGGGGAACTAATGAAAAACTGTTTTTT	CASSLSGGTNEKLFF
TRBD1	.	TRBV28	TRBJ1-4	TGTGCCAGCAGTTTTGGGGACAGACCTAATGAAAAACTGTTTTTT	CASSFGDRPNEKLFF
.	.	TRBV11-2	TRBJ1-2	TGTGCCAGCAGCGGGACGCGGGGGACTAGGAGCTACACCTTC	CASSGTRGTRSYTF
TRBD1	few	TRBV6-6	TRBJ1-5	TGTGCCAGCAGACGACAGGGAAGGCCCCAGCATTTT	CASRRQGRPQHF